These 20 T cell receptor beta chains were all obtained from the same sample, sequenced in a study of T cell responses to AZD1222 COVID-19 vaccine. Assay used: immunoSEQ multiplex PCR; TCRdb lists only in-frame clones, some missing. Of around 100,000 clones in the sample, 86% were seen once. This sample comprised peripheral blood, obtained on day 0 of AZD1222 vaccination. The receptor set was obtained from an adult in good health.

This chain links TRBV9 with TRBJ2-1; 11 bases align to TRBD2. Losses at the gene ends were 0 bases for V and 10 bases for J; bases not matched to a gene: 6. This CDR3 has 15 amino acids. Per germline, CDR1 SGDLS and CDR2 YYNGEE. CDR3 protein: CASSVGLAGFREQFF. In DNA form, the CDR3 reads TGTGCCAGCAGCGTAGGACTAGCGGGGTTTCGGGAGCAGTTCTTC. The variable domain in full, completed from reference TRBV9 and TRBJ2-1, reads DSGVTQTPKHLITATGQRVTLRCSPRSGDLSVYWYQQSLDQGLQFLIQYYNGEERAKGNILERFSAQQFPDLHSELNLSSLELGDSALYFCASSVGLAGFREQFFGPGTRLTVL.

The CDR3 DNA reads TGTGCCAGCAGCCCTTCTTCGGGAGAGACCCAGTACTTC. Its protein is CASSPSSGETQYF. This chain uses TRBV27 with TRBJ2-5; D not resolved. The V gene lost 6 bases and the J gene lost 4 bases, with 12 bases spanning the gap. Germline loops: CDR1 MNHEY, CDR2 SMNVEV (reference sequence). The CDR3 has 13 residues.

The chain is built from TRBV2 and TRBJ2-7; D may match TRBD1 or TRBD2 (5 bases each). The V end lost 6 bases, the J end lost 2 bases, and 17 bases lay between the germline ends. Germline V gives CDR1 SNHLY, CDR2 FYNNEI. The length of the CDR3 is 15 residues. The CDR3: CASSDRDRRTYEQYF. Here the CDR3 DNA reads TGTGCCAGCAGCGACCGGGACCGACGAACCTACGAGCAGTACTTC.

This rearrangement joins TRBV28 to TRBJ1-4, with D possibly TRBD1 on 6 matching bases. CDR3 length: 15 amino acids. The V gene's germline CDR1 is MDHEN and CDR2 SYDVKM. The ends were cut back, 5 bases at V and 8 bases at J, with 18 bases in the middle. The CDR3, as DNA: TGTGCCAGCAGTACCTACAGGGAGAGGAGGGAAAAACTGTTTTTT. It translates to CASSTYRERREKLFF.

This clone was found once. The rearrangement joins TRBV10-3 to TRBJ1-1, with D maybe TRBD1 (6 bases). The CDR3 length is 13 residues. V was shortened by 7 bases and J by 1 base, with 10 bases between the two germline ends. From germline, CDR1 is ENHRY and CDR2 SYGVKD. The DNA of the CDR3 is TGTGCCATCAAGGCACAGGGGAACACTGAAGCTTTCTTT. Its protein product is CAIKAQGNTEAFF.

The CDR3 loop reads CASSSTGTPYNEQFF. The CDR3 bases are TGTGCCAGCAGCTCCACAGGGACACCCTACAATGAGCAGTTCTTC. The chain carries TRBV7-8 and TRBJ2-1, with a tentative D call TRBD1 (6 bases). The CDR3 consists of 15 residues. With 4 bases removed from V and 2 bases from J, the gap between germline ends came to 12 bases. CDR1 and CDR2 from the germline V gene are SGHVS and FQNEAQ. Together with reference TRBV7-8 and TRBJ2-1, the CDR3 gives the full variable domain: GAGVSQSPRYKVAKRGQDVALRCDPISGHVSLFWYQQALGQGPEFLTYFQNEAQLDKSGLPSDRFFAERPEGSVSTLKIQRTQQEDSAVYLCASSSTGTPYNEQFFGPGTRLTVL.

The chain is built from TRBV24-1 and TRBJ2-7; D ambiguous. CDR1 and CDR2 (germline): KGHDR, SFDVKD. V was pared by 2 bases and J by 5 bases, with 9 bases between. The CDR3 has 13 amino acids. CDR3 region: CATSDSYMDEQYF. Here the CDR3 DNA reads TGTGCCACCAGTGATTCCTATATGGACGAGCAGTACTTC.

This chain joins TRBV2 and TRBJ1-5; D is uncertain. The CDR3 extends over 13 amino acids. The germline CDR1 and CDR2 sequences are SNHLY and FYNNEI. Trimming left V 5 bases short and J 5 bases short, with 10 bases between. CDR3 coding DNA: TGTGCCAGCAGTCCGGGAGCCCATCAGCCCCAGCATTTT. It encodes CASSPGAHQPQHF.

J is TRBJ1-2 and V is TRBV5-4; the match to TRBD1 covers 12 bases. V lost 4 bases and J lost 4; bases outside the gene matches: 11. CDR1 and CDR2 from the germline V gene are SGHNT and YYREEE (reference sequence). There are 17 residues in the CDR3. The CDR3 loop reads CASSPRPGQGAGYGYTF. CDR3 in DNA: TGTGCCAGCAGCCCTCGTCCGGGACAGGGGGCGGGCTATGGCTACACCTTC.

This sequence joins TRBV11-2 and TRBJ2-7, with TRBD2 identical over 10 bases. V was pared by 11 bases and J by 4 bases, with 14 bases of the junction left unmatched. The CDR3 is made up of 15 amino acids. CDR1 is SGHAT, CDR2 FQNNGV, per germline. The CDR3 is CAGKRAAGGPYEQYF. Here the CDR3 DNA reads TGTGCCGGCAAACGGGCAGCGGGAGGGCCTTACGAGCAGTACTTC.

This chain connects TRBV28 to TRBJ1-2; 7 bases agree with TRBD1. Germline-derived CDR1 and CDR2 are MDHEN and SYDVKM. J lost 4 bases, V lost 1 base, and 6 bases had no gene match. The CDR3 spans 15 residues. CDR3 in amino acids: CASSLFGTEGYGYTF. The CDR3 DNA follows: TGTGCCAGCAGTTTATTCGGGACAGAGGGCTATGGCTACACCTTC.

This chain joins TRBV5-4 and TRBJ2-1; D possibly corresponds to TRBD2 (6 bases). Germline V gene data show CDR1 as SGHNT and CDR2 as YYREEE (reference sequence). This CDR3 contains 15 residues. Between the trimmed V and J ends, which lost 4 bases and 0 bases, there was a span of 11 bases. CDR3 sequence: CASSLDGSSYNEQFF. The CDR3 bases are TGTGCCAGCAGCCTCGACGGGAGCTCCTACAATGAGCAGTTCTTC.

This clone has a single count. J is TRBJ1-2 and V is TRBV27; D not resolved. CDR3 length equals 16 residues. Germline CDR1 is MNHEY and CDR2 is SMNVEV (reference sequence). V was shortened by 6 bases and J by 1 base, with 18 bases between the two germline ends. CDR3 loop: CASSHIRTAYNYGYTF. The CDR3 DNA reads TGTGCCAGCAGCCACATAAGGACGGCCTATAACTATGGCTACACCTTC.

The chain is built from TRBV28 and TRBJ1-1; D uncertain. V lost 2 bases and J lost 7, with 8 bases in between. CDR1 is MDHEN and CDR2 is SYDVKM in the germline V gene. The CDR3 length is 12 residues. CDR3 in amino acids: CASSLRTIEAFF. CDR3 bases: TGTGCCAGCAGTTTAAGGACGATTGAAGCTTTCTTT.

The V and J genes are TRBV28 and TRBJ1-5; D not resolved. Germline lookup yields CDR1 MDHEN and CDR2 SYDVKM. V lost 8 bases and J 2 bases, leaving 7 bases between the germline ends. This CDR3 has 12 residues. The CDR3 is CASRQGNQPQHF. The CDR3 DNA follows: TGTGCCAGCCGGCAGGGCAATCAGCCCCAGCATTTT.

The CDR3 spells CASSYGRAARNQPQHF. CDR3 bases: TGTGCCAGCAGTTATGGGAGGGCCGCCAGGAATCAGCCCCAGCATTTT. This chain connects TRBV28 to TRBJ1-5; D call uncertain. The V gene lost 4 bases and the J gene lost 4 bases, with 17 bases spanning the gap. The germline V gene has CDR1 MDHEN and CDR2 SYDVKM. The CDR3 length is 16 residues.

V gene TRBV12-5 combines with J gene TRBJ2-1; TRBD1 is a possible D gene (5 bases). The CDR3 length is 17 residues. The germline V gene encodes CDR1 LGHNT and CDR2 FRNRAP. Trimming removed 3 bases from V and 0 bases from J, with 15 bases in between. The CDR3 DNA sequence: TGTGCTAGTGGTTTTAGGGGAATTAACAGCTCCTACAATGAGCAGTTCTTC. This translates into CASGFRGINSSYNEQFF.

The chain recombines TRBV24-1 with TRBJ2-5, with TRBD1 matching over 8 bases. V shed 10 bases, J shed 4 bases, and the junction held 7 bases outside the gene matches. The CDR3 covers 13 residues. The germline V gene encodes CDR1 KGHDR and CDR2 SFDVKD. DNA of the CDR3: TGTGCCACGGGACAGGACGCGGGAGAGACCCAGTACTTC. It codes for CATGQDAGETQYF.

The chain carries TRBV25-1 and TRBJ1-3; the D gene is possibly TRBD1 (5 bases). Between the trimmed V and J ends, which lost 4 bases and 11 bases, there was a span of 15 bases. From germline, CDR1 is MGHDK and CDR2 SYGVNS. CDR3 length: 13 residues. CDR3 protein: CASSGFGDGPIYF. Here the CDR3 DNA reads TGTGCCAGCAGTGGGTTCGGGGACGGGCCCATATATTTT. The variable domain in full, with the rest retrieved from reference TRBV25-1 and TRBJ1-3, is EADIYQTPRYLVIGTGKKITLECSQTMGHDKMYWYQQDPGMELHLIHYSYGVNSTEKGDLSSESTVSRIRTEHFPLTLESARPSHTSQYLCASSGFGDGPIYFGEGSWLTVV.

V gene TRBV19 combines with J gene TRBJ1-1; TRBD1 might be the D (5 bases). Deletions cut 7 bases from V and 10 bases from J, with 19 bases between. The CDR3 length is 13 residues. Germline lookup yields CDR1 LNHDA and CDR2 SQIVND (reference sequence). For the CDR3, the DNA is TGTGCCAGTATCACAACTCAGGGATTGGGAGCTTTCTTT. Translated: CASITTQGLGAFF.